One TCR beta chain is described in this entry. A read error may explain this, as a much larger clone is one base away. The same CDR3 also results from other DNA sequences found in this sample. The data stem from a study of blood T cell repertoires in COVID-19. Study summary: The analysed material was cDNA or gDNA that came from T cells, B-cell-depleted T cells, or PBMCs.

Germline CDR1 SGHNT, CDR2 YENEEA. V was cut by 7 bases and J by 4 bases, with 17 bases left in between. The CDR3 totals 14 residues. Authors' data handling: Nucleated cell counts were estimated from reference gene primer amplification. Sequencing was performed with immunoSEQ multiplex PCR; in TCRdb, only in-frame clones are kept and a portion is missing. Clone size and V and J calls were adopted from that table, with D and trimming inferred from the DNA. The table shows 95,000 to 150,000 clones, with roughly four fifths occurring only once. The gene calls are TRBV11-3 and TRBJ2-7, with D possibly matching TRBD2 (5 bases). Specimen: peripheral blood. The clonotype comes from a young man with COVID-19, enrolled during active disease. Written as DNA, the CDR3 is TGTGCCAGCACCCTCTTCGGGGATTCTTACGAGCAGTACTTC. Protein product: CASTLFGDSYEQYF.